This T cell receptor (beta chain) was sequenced for a study of OX40 agonist ivuxolimab in advanced cancers. At the level of the study: A diagnosis of hepatocellular carcinoma, melanoma, renal cell or head and neck cancer was present in dose-escalation patients. Partial responses were achieved by three patients: one hepatocellular carcinoma, two cutaneous melanoma.

The data were produced by immunoSEQ multiplex PCR, yet TCRdb's version contains in-frame clones alone and is incomplete. The top ten clones hold approximately 9.9% of a sample with almost 85,000 clones, 90% to 95% of them seen once. The CDR3 extends over 16 amino acids. V trimming: 7 bases; J trimming: 4 bases; junction bases outside the gene matches: 13. Germline CDR1 reads MNHNY; CDR2 reads SVGAGI (reference sequence). V gene TRBV6-6 combines with J gene TRBJ2-1; 7 nucleotides line up with TRBD2. The sequencing here drew on CD4+ or CD8+ T cells sorted from blood, taken in a trial of the OX40 agonist ivuxolimab. This clonotype was obtained from an adult with an advanced solid tumor such as melanoma, head and neck, liver or kidney cancer. CDR3 in DNA: TGTGCCAGCAAAGGGGTTGAGGGCGGGAGTTACAATGAGCAGTTCTTC. It encodes CASKGVEGGSYNEQFF.